The next 14 T cell receptor beta chains were all read from a single sample in a study of cytomegalovirus exposure and HLA in healthy donors (dated by TCRdb to 2016 to 2017). The library was generated by the immunoSEQ multiplex PCR assay. For the multiplex PCR, a mixture combining 60 forward primers for TCR Vbeta segments and 13 reverse primers for TCR Jbeta segments was used. What TCRdb holds here is the immuneACCESS table cut down to in-frame rearrangements. Part of the clones is not present; checked against another copy, under half of the missing clones reflect an unresolved V gene, and the others are unexplained. The table for this sample lists some 140,000 clones; roughly 80% of them were counted only once. The ten largest clones take up 8.8% of the sample. The specimen sequenced was PBMCs. The receptors derive from a woman aged 45 to 65 in good health and CMV-seropositive.

The chain carries TRBV20-1 and TRBJ2-1; 7 nucleotides line up with TRBD2. V was clipped by 5 bases and J by 8 bases; unmatched bases: 3. The CDR3 runs 11 residues. Per germline, CDR1 DFQATT and CDR2 SNEGSKA (reference sequence). The DNA of the CDR3 is TGCAGTGCTGAACGGGGGGATGAGCAGTTCTTC. It is translated as CSAERGDEQFF.

This clone was observed a few times. V gene TRBV10-3 combines with J gene TRBJ1-3, with 7 bases identical to TRBD1. The germline V gene encodes CDR1 ENHRY and CDR2 SYGVKD. This CDR3 region has 17 residues. V lost 0 bases and J lost 2; bases outside the gene matches: 7. The CDR3 DNA reads as TGTGCCATCAGTGAGTCGAGGACAGGATTGCCTGGAAACACCATATATTTT. This gives the protein CAISESRTGLPGNTIYF.

The gene calls are TRBV29-1 and TRBJ1-2; 9 positions agree with TRBD1. The CDR3 spans 15 residues. Germline V gene data show CDR1 as SQVTM and CDR2 as ANQGSEA. V lost 8 bases and J lost 0; bases outside the gene matches: 10. This CDR3 is CSSLGTGTTNYGYTF. CDR3 DNA: TGCAGCTCTTTGGGGACAGGGACTACTAACTATGGCTACACCTTC.

The V gene is TRBV28, the J gene TRBJ1-6; D call uncertain. There are 14 residues in the CDR3. The germline V gene encodes CDR1 MDHEN and CDR2 SYDVKM. Trimming took 8 bases from V and 4 from J, leaving 12 bases between them. CDR3 coding DNA: TGTGCCAGCCGGGAAACTACATATAATTCACCCCTCCACTTT. Its protein is CASRETTYNSPLHF.

This chain connects TRBV6-5 to TRBJ2-7, with D maybe TRBD2 (5 bases). The CDR3 runs 14 residues. Trimming took 2 bases from V and 0 from J, leaving 8 bases between them. Looked up from germline, CDR1 is MNHEY and CDR2 is SVGAGI. The CDR3 sequence: CASSYLAGSYEQYF. The CDR3 region has the DNA TGTGCCAGCAGTTACCTAGCCGGCTCCTACGAGCAGTACTTC.

The CDR3 loop is CASSIGTGYSTNEKLFF. As DNA, the CDR3 is TGTGCCAGCAGCATAGGGACAGGGTATTCAACTAATGAAAAACTGTTTTTT. This rearrangement joins TRBV5-4 to TRBJ1-4; TRBD1 matches 9 bases. With 4 bases clipped from V and 0 bases from J, the junction kept 7 bases outside the gene matches. The CDR3 sequence is 17 residues long. Germline V gene sequence: CDR1 SGHNT, CDR2 YYREEE (reference sequence).

The chain carries TRBV19 and TRBJ1-5, with D perhaps matching TRBD1 (6 bases). This CDR3 contains 18 residues. Trimming left V 7 bases short and J 6 bases short, with 28 bases between. Germline-derived CDR1 and CDR2 are LNHDA and SQIVND (reference sequence). CDR3 amino acids: CASKIDGGAVSLSQPQHF. The DNA of the CDR3 is TGTGCCAGTAAAATCGATGGGGGGGCAGTCAGCTTAAGTCAGCCCCAGCATTTT. The whole variable domain, filled in from reference TRBV19 and TRBJ1-5, reads DGGITQSPKYLFRKEGQNVTLSCEQNLNHDAMYWYRQDPGQGLRLIYYSQIVNDFQKGDIAEGYSVSREKKESFPLTVTSAQKNPTAFYLCASKIDGGAVSLSQPQHFGDGTRLSIL.

A few counts support this clone. DNA for the CDR3: TGCGCCAGCAGCTTCACCGGGGAACGCTATGGCTACACCTTC. Residues: CASSFTGERYGYTF. This rearrangement joins TRBV5-1 to TRBJ1-2; D is unresolved. V was pared by 2 bases and J by 4 bases, with 12 bases between. The V gene's germline CDR1 is SGHRS and CDR2 YFSETQ. This CDR3 has 14 residues. Variable domain in full (rest from reference TRBV5-1 and TRBJ1-2): KAGVTQTPRYLIKTRGQQVTLSCSPISGHRSVSWYQQTPGQGLQFLFEYFSETQRNKGNFPGRFSGRQFSNSRSEMNVSTLELGDSALYLCASSFTGERYGYTFGSGTRLTVV.

CDR3 residues: CAISETGGDGVGSQDNEQFF. CDR3 in DNA: TGTGCCATCAGTGAGACGGGCGGGGACGGGGTCGGGTCACAAGACAATGAGCAGTTCTTC. The chain employs TRBV10-3 and TRBJ2-1; perhaps TRBD2 as D (6 bases). This CDR3 has 20 residues. CDR1 is ENHRY, CDR2 SYGVKD, per germline. V was trimmed by 2 bases and J by 5 bases, leaving 28 bases between them.

Only a few counts were recorded for this clone. The rearrangement links TRBV28 to TRBJ2-5; tentative D call: TRBD1 (7 bases). The CDR3 is 13 amino acids. Looked up from germline, CDR1 is MDHEN and CDR2 is SYDVKM. Trimming stripped 5 bases from V and 5 bases from J, with 12 bases between. CDR3 sequence (DNA): TGTGCCAGCAGTCATGCAGGGGGGGAGACCCAGTACTTC. Protein product: CASSHAGGETQYF.

The chain links TRBV7-2 to TRBJ2-7; 7 bases align to TRBD2. Germline CDR1 reads SGHTA; CDR2 reads FQGNSA. The CDR3 is 14 residues long. The ends lost 1 base at V and 5 bases at J; junction bases unmatched: 5. In DNA form, the CDR3 reads TGTGCCAGCAGCTTAGGGGGGGGTTACGACGAGCAGTACTTC. As protein: CASSLGGGYDEQYF.

The chain is built from TRBV2 and TRBJ1-1, with D perhaps TRBD1 (6 bases). The V end lost 0 bases, the J end lost 11 bases, and 10 bases lay between the germline ends. The CDR3 consists of 12 residues. CDR1 SNHLY and CDR2 FYNNEI come from the germline V gene. The CDR3 DNA sequence: TGTGCCAGCAGTGAAGCGCCAGGGGTGGCTTTCTTT. Translated, it gives CASSEAPGVAFF.

In this sample, this clone turned up once. The chain employs TRBV19 and TRBJ2-5, with 13 nucleotides matching TRBD2. V dropped 5 bases and J dropped 4; count of bases not matched to a gene: 10. The CDR3 is made up of 17 amino acids. Germline V gives CDR1 LNHDA, CDR2 SQIVND (reference sequence). This chain's CDR3 is CASSARGTSGTSETQYF. DNA for the CDR3: TGTGCCAGTAGTGCCCGTGGGACTAGCGGGACCTCAGAGACCCAGTACTTC.

V gene TRBV27 combines with J gene TRBJ2-2; D perhaps matches TRBD1 (5 bases). This CDR3 spans 16 amino acids. Trimming took off 2 bases at V and 4 bases at J, with 14 bases between the two ends. Looked up from germline, CDR1 is MNHEY and CDR2 is SMNVEV (reference sequence). DNA of the CDR3: TGTGCCAGCAGTTTAGTTCCAGGGATAGGCACCGGGGAGCTGTTTTTT. It codes for CASSLVPGIGTGELFF.